A selection of T cell receptor beta chains follows, all from one sample in a study of cytomegalovirus exposure and HLA in healthy donors. Generated by immunoSEQ multiplex PCR, the TCRdb table keeps only in-frame clones and is missing some. Across about 210,000 clones, the top ten clones capture roughly 0.98% of the sample. The sample taken for sequencing was PBMCs. All receptors derive from a woman aged 30 to 39 in good health and CMV-seropositive. Both conserved end residues are part of each CDR3. D genes are given only for firm matches.

v_call	cdr3_length	j_call	d_call	cdr3_nt	cdr3_aa
TRBV7-9	11	TRBJ2-7	TRBD1	TGTGCCAGCAGCAAGACAGGGGAGCAGTACTTC	CASSKTGEQYF
TRBV19	15	TRBJ2-7	NA	TGTGCCAGTAGTATTGGGGGGACAGCAAACTACGAGCAGTACTTC	CASSIGGTANYEQYF
TRBV27	14	TRBJ1-5	NA	TGTGCCAGCAGTTTATACAGTAGCAATCAGCCCCAGCATTTT	CASSLYSSNQPQHF
TRBV27	12	TRBJ1-6	NA	TGTGCCAGCAGGCACGGAGGTTCACCCCTCCACTTT	CASRHGGSPLHF
TRBV30	15	TRBJ2-7	NA	TGTGCCTGGAGTGTAGGCGGGACGAATCCCCACGAGCAGTACTTC	CAWSVGGTNPHEQYF
TRBV11-2	15	TRBJ1-2	NA	TGTGCCAGCAGCTCGCTCTGGCGGGGGACCTATGGCTACACCTTC	CASSSLWRGTYGYTF
TRBV7-9	16	TRBJ1-4	TRBD1	TGTGCCAGCAGCTACGCGCCGGGACAGCTTAATGAAAAACTGTTTTTT	CASSYAPGQLNEKLFF
TRBV6-4	12	TRBJ1-1	NA	TGTGCCAGCAGTCCAAGCGGAGGGGAAGCTTTCTTT	CASSPSGGEAFF
TRBV28	15	TRBJ2-4	NA	TGTGCCAGCCAAGTCGGTCCTTTAGCCAAAAACATTCAGTACTTC	CASQVGPLAKNIQYF
TRBV5-1	14	TRBJ2-5	TRBD1	TGCGCCAGCAGCTGGGGACAGGGGACGGGGACCCAGTACTTC	CASSWGQGTGTQYF
TRBV7-9	15	TRBJ1-1	TRBD1	TGTGCCTTGGGACAGGGACCACACAAGAACACTGAAGCTTTCTTT	CALGQGPHKNTEAFF
TRBV14	12	TRBJ2-7	NA	TGTGCCAGCAGCCACCTCCCTTACGAGCAGTACTTC	CASSHLPYEQYF
TRBV6-1	14	TRBJ1-2	TRBD1	TGTGCCAGCAGTCGGGACAGGGGAGGCAATGGCTACACCTTC	CASSRDRGGNGYTF
TRBV27	15	TRBJ1-5	TRBD1	TGTGCCAGCAGTCCTTCCGGGACAGTTGATCAGCCCCAGCATTTT	CASSPSGTVDQPQHF
TRBV5-6	15	TRBJ1-1	TRBD1	TGTGCCAGCAGCTTGCTCGGGACAGAGAACACTGAAGCTTTCTTT	CASSLLGTENTEAFF
TRBV6-5	15	TRBJ2-5	NA	TGTGCCAGCAGGAATCTCCGGCAGGCCCAAGAGACCCAGTACTTC	CASRNLRQAQETQYF
TRBV7-6	14	TRBJ2-5	NA	TGTGCCAGCAGCTTAGCAGCTAGCGCGGAGACCCAGTACTTC	CASSLAASAETQYF
TRBV18	16	TRBJ2-7	NA	TGTGCCAGCTCACTGAAAGAGGGATGGACTCCTTACGAGCAGTACTTC	CASSLKEGWTPYEQYF
TRBV5-4	16	TRBJ1-4	NA	TGTGCCAGCAGCACCTACATCGGACAGCCTAATGAAAAACTGTTTTTT	CASSTYIGQPNEKLFF
TRBV10-2	18	TRBJ2-2	TRBD2	TGCGCCAGCAGGGGGCCTTTAGCGGGAGGGAGTAGCACCGGGGAGCTGTTTTTT	CASRGPLAGGSSTGELFF
TRBV5-1	15	TRBJ1-5	NA	TGCGCCAGCAGCTTGTTTACGGGGAGCAATCAGCCCCAGCATTTT	CASSLFTGSNQPQHF
TRBV2	15	TRBJ2-7	NA	TGTGCCAGCAGTGAGGCTGTGGGGGGGCTTTACGAGCAGTACTTC	CASSEAVGGLYEQYF
TRBV11-2	14	TRBJ2-5	NA	TGTGCCAGCGGAGGGAGGACGCCACAAGAGACCCAGTACTTC	CASGGRTPQETQYF
TRBV6-1	14	TRBJ1-2	TRBD1	TGTGCCAGCAGTGAAGGGGACAGGGAGACCGGCTACACCTTC	CASSEGDRETGYTF
TRBV7-2	17	TRBJ1-2	TRBD1	TGTGCCAGCAGCTTACCAGGGGGCGGGGATCCTTACTATGGCTACACCTTC	CASSLPGGGDPYYGYTF
TRBV11-3	13	TRBJ2-3	NA	TGTGCCAGCAGCTTGCGGGACACAGATACGCAGTATTTT	CASSLRDTDTQYF
TRBV5-6	15	TRBJ2-2	TRBD1	TGTGCCAGCAGCGTAGACAGGGCGTGGGGCGGGGAGCTGTTTTTT	CASSVDRAWGGELFF
TRBV28	13	TRBJ2-7	TRBD1	TGTGCCAGCAGTTTAGGGACAGGAACCGAGCAGTACTTC	CASSLGTGTEQYF
TRBV2	13	TRBJ2-7	TRBD1	TGTGCCGGCAGTGCCCTACAGGGGGTCGAGCAGTACTTC	CAGSALQGVEQYF
TRBV15	18	TRBJ2-7	NA	TGTGCCACCAGCAGAGATAATACAGGGGGGGTGCGGGGGCACGAGCAGTACTTC	CATSRDNTGGVRGHEQYF
TRBV2	14	TRBJ1-1	TRBD1	TGTGCCAGCAGGGGACAGGGAATGAACACTGAAGCTTTCTTT	CASRGQGMNTEAFF
TRBV7-9	13	TRBJ1-2	TRBD1	TGTGCCAGCAGCCTCCAGGGGGACTATGGCTACACCTTC	CASSLQGDYGYTF
TRBV20-1	11	TRBJ1-1	NA	TGCAGTGCGAGGCGGTGGGCTGAAGCTTTCTTT	CSARRWAEAFF
TRBV5-1	12	TRBJ2-7	NA	TGCGCCACCGACATAACATTCTACGAGCAGTACTTC	CATDITFYEQYF
TRBV11-3	15	TRBJ2-1	TRBD2	TGTGCCAGCAGCCCGAGGACTAGCGGCTACAATGAGCAGTTCTTC	CASSPRTSGYNEQFF
TRBV11-2	15	TRBJ2-1	TRBD2	TGTGCCAGCAGCTTACTAGCGGGGGGCTCCAATGAGCAGTTCTTC	CASSLLAGGSNEQFF
TRBV25-1	16	TRBJ2-1	TRBD2	TGTGCCAGCAGTGAATGGAGCGGGAGGGTTTACAATGAGCAGTTCTTC	CASSEWSGRVYNEQFF
TRBV27	15	TRBJ2-1	TRBD2	TGTGCCAGCAGTTCTGGACTAGCGGGGCACAATGAGCAGTTCTTC	CASSSGLAGHNEQFF
TRBV10-3	14	TRBJ1-1	NA	TGTGCCATCAGTGAGTCGGTACAGGGAGATGAAGCTTTCTTT	CAISESVQGDEAFF
TRBV6-6	13	TRBJ1-1	NA	TGTGCCAGCAGTTACAGGGGATCGAGTGAAGCTTTCTTT	CASSYRGSSEAFF
TRBV11-2	14	TRBJ2-7	NA	TGTGCCAGCAGCCCCTCTGAGGGCACTTACGAGCAGTACTTC	CASSPSEGTYEQYF
TRBV4-3	19	TRBJ1-5	TRBD1	TGCGCCAGCAGCCAATCTGGGACAGGGCACAAAGCCCTGAATCAGCCCCAGCATTTT	CASSQSGTGHKALNQPQHF
TRBV28	16	TRBJ1-5	NA	TGTGCCAGCAGTTTATATTCGAGTCAAGTAGTTCAGCCCCAGCATTTT	CASSLYSSQVVQPQHF
TRBV11-3	16	TRBJ2-1	TRBD1	TGTGCCAGCAGCTTTTCCGACAGGGGGCCTAACAATGAGCAGTTCTTC	CASSFSDRGPNNEQFF
TRBV6-5	15	TRBJ1-5	NA	TGTGCCAGCAGCTTCAGGGTGGGTGGCAATCAGCCCCAGCATTTT	CASSFRVGGNQPQHF
TRBV5-5	15	TRBJ1-2	NA	TGTGCCAGCAGCTTGGGAGGTGGACAGAACTATGGCTACACCTTC	CASSLGGGQNYGYTF
TRBV4-1	16	TRBJ2-7	NA	TGCGCCAGCAGCCTCCAAAGCGGTGGTCTTTCCTACGAGCAGTACTTC	CASSLQSGGLSYEQYF
TRBV11-2	13	TRBJ1-2	NA	TGTGCCAGCAGCTTAAGGACAGAGTATGGCTACACCTTC	CASSLRTEYGYTF
TRBV5-1	16	TRBJ2-3	NA	TGCGCCAGCAGCACCCAATATTCGTTCCCAGGGGATACGCAGTATTTT	CASSTQYSFPGDTQYF
TRBV6-1	13	TRBJ1-5	TRBD1	TGTGCCAGCAGCCTACAGGGGGGTGGGCCCCAGCATTTT	CASSLQGGGPQHF